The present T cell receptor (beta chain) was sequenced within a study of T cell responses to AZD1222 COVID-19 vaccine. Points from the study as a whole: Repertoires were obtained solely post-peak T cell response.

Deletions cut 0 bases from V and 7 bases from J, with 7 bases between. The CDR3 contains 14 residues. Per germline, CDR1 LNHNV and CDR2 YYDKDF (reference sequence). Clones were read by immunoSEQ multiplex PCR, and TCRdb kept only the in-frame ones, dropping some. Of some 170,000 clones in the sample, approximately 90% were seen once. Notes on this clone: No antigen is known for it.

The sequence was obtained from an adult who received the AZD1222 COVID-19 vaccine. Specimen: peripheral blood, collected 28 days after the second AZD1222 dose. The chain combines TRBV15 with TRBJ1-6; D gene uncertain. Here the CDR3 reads CATSRDTMNSPLHF. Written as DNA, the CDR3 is TGTGCCACCAGCAGAGATACTATGAATTCACCCCTCCACTTT.